This TCR beta chain was recorded in a study of blood T cell repertoires in COVID-19. Across the whole study: In each case, the material was cDNA or gDNA derived from T cells, B-cell-depleted T cells, or PBMCs.

In the authors' methods: From reference gene primer amplification, estimates of nucleated cell counts were derived. Produced via immunoSEQ multiplex PCR; TCRdb's table is partial and in-frame only. V and J calls plus clone size are reproduced from that table; the DNA served to infer D and trimming. The sample carries around 200,000 clones, around 85% recorded once. A single count supports this clone. The CDR3 extends over 15 amino acids. The V and J ends lost 1 base and 7 bases respectively, with 14 bases between them. Germline lookup yields CDR1 ENHRY and CDR2 SYGVKD. The sequenced sample was peripheral blood. This sequence joins TRBV10-3 and TRBJ2-1; possible D gene TRBD2, 6 bases. This receptor was obtained from a man in his fifties or sixties who had recovered from COVID-19. The CDR3 nucleotides are TGTGCCATCAGTGAGTTAAGGGAGGTCACAAATGAGCAGTTCTTC. Amino acid sequence: CAISELREVTNEQFF.